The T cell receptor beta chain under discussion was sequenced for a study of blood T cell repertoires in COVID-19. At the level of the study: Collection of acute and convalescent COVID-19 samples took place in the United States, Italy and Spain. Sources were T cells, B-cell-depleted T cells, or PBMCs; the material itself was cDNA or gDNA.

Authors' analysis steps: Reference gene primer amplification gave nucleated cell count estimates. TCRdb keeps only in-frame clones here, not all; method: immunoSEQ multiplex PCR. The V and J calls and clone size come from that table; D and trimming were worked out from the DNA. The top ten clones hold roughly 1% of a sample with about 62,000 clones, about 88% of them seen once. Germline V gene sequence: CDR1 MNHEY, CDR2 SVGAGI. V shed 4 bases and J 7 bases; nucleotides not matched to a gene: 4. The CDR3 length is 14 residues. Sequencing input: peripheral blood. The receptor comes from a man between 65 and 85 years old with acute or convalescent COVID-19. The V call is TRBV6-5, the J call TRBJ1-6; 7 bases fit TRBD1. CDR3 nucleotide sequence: TGTGCCAGCAGTTCGGGACAGTCAAATTCACCCCTCCACTTT. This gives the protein CASSSGQSNSPLHF.